This TCR beta chain was documented in a study of T-cell reconstitution after alpha-beta-depleted transplantation in children. A library of TCRbeta sequences, prepared with unique molecular identifiers, was generated. TCRdb reprocessed the PCR reads via MiXCR and lists one record per CDR3 protein. The sample shows roughly 500,000 distinct CDR3 sequences, roughly 33% of them seen only once. The CDR3 sequence is 15 residues long. Germline V gene lookup returns CDR1 LNHDA and CDR2 SQIVND (reference sequence). Trimming removed 3 bases from V and 0 bases from J, with 9 bases in between. V and J are TRBV19 and TRBJ2-1; tentatively, D is TRBD1 (5 bases). This clonotype originated in a human donor who donated a stem cell graft to a child with aplastic anemia. Source: PBMCs from the stem cell graft donor, taken from the stem cell graft. The CDR3 sequence is CASSIRDGSYNEQFF. The CDR3 DNA follows: TGTGCCAGTAGTATCAGGGATGGCTCCTACAATGAGCAGTTCTTC.